These 30 T cell receptor beta chains originate from one sample sequenced in a study of identical twins. TCRdb called the 5' RACE reads again in MiXCR, with one record for every CDR3 protein. Of hundreds of thousands of distinct CDR3 sequences in the sample, just under 9.5% were seen once. These sequences were also reported in another study, on yellow fever vaccine responses in identical twins.

Specimen: CD8+ T cells sorted from blood. These receptor sequences come from a woman aged 18-35 years in good health.

There are a few counts of this clonotype. The chain combines TRBV7-2 with TRBJ2-4; D is ambiguous. Germline lookup yields CDR1 SGHTA and CDR2 FQGNSA. V was clipped by 1 base and J by 3 bases, with 10 bases between them. The CDR3 extends over 15 amino acids. CDR3 nucleotides: TGTGCCAGCAGCTTAGGCCCCGACGGCAAAAACATTCAGTACTTC. Residues: CASSLGPDGKNIQYF. Based on the CDR3 plus reference TRBV7-2 and TRBJ2-4, the full variable domain is GAGVSQSPSNKVTEKGKDVELRCDPISGHTALYWYRQSLGQGLEFLIYFQGNSAPDKSGLPSDRFSAERTGGSVSTLTIQRTQQEDSAVYLCASSLGPDGKNIQYFGAGTRLSVL.

Many counts were recorded for this clonotype. The chain is built from TRBV7-8 and TRBJ2-5; perhaps D is TRBD1 or TRBD2 (5 bases each). The V end was cut by 5 bases, the J end by 7 bases, with 14 bases between. Germline CDR1 is SGHVS and CDR2 is FQNEAQ. The CDR3 has 13 residues. In nucleotides, the CDR3 is TGTGCCAGCAGCAGCGGACCGGGGCCGACCCAGTACTTC. Protein product: CASSSGPGPTQYF.

The chain uses TRBV10-3 and TRBJ2-3, with 8 bases lining up with TRBD1. The CDR3 runs 19 residues. The trim removed 5 bases at V and 2 bases at J, leaving 18 bases unmatched. Germline values: CDR1 ENHRY, CDR2 SYGVKD. The CDR3 DNA follows: TGTGCCATCAGTTCACAGGGACAGGAGGTACAAGGGTACACAGATACGCAGTATTTT. It encodes CAISSQGQEVQGYTDTQYF.

This clonotype was seen more than once but under ten times. This chain joins TRBV28 and TRBJ1-6, with D maybe TRBD1 (5 bases). Germline V gives CDR1 MDHEN, CDR2 SYDVKM. Trimming left V 3 bases short and J 4 bases short, with 10 bases between. There are 15 residues in the CDR3. This chain's CDR3 is CASSFLQGYNSPLHF. The CDR3 DNA reads TGTGCCAGCAGTTTTTTGCAGGGTTATAATTCACCCCTCCACTTT.

This clonotype came up many times. The chain recombines TRBV12-3 or TRBV12-4 with TRBJ2-7; 9 nucleotides align to TRBD1. The V gene end was trimmed by 5 bases and the J gene end by 2 bases; junction bases not matched to a gene: 7. The CDR3 length is 15 residues. CDR3 nucleotides: TGTGCCAGCAGTACACACCGGGACAGGGCCTACGAGCAGTACTTC. As protein: CASSTHRDRAYEQYF.

This clonotype was observed many times. J is TRBJ2-7 and V is TRBV12-3 or TRBV12-4, with D unclear. Trimming stripped 4 bases from V and 5 bases from J, with 18 bases between. There are 15 residues in the CDR3. The chain's CDR3 is CASSSGTFGLDEQYF. The CDR3 nucleotides are TGTGCCAGCAGTTCTGGAACCTTCGGTTTGGACGAGCAGTACTTC.

The chain couples TRBV20-1 to TRBJ2-3, with D perhaps TRBD1 or TRBD2 (5 bases each). V was clipped by 0 bases and J by 5 bases, with 12 bases between them. Germline V lookup: CDR1 DFQATT, CDR2 SNEGSKA (reference sequence). This CDR3 has 14 amino acids. As DNA, the CDR3 is TGCAGTGCTAGAGATGGGGGATCGGAAGATACGCAGTATTTT. Its translation: CSARDGGSEDTQYF.

The table lists this clonotype with a few counts. The gene calls are TRBV29-1 and TRBJ2-7, with D tentatively TRBD1 (6 bases). Looked up from germline, CDR1 is SQVTM and CDR2 is ANQGSEA. Trimming cost V 1 base and J 0 bases, with 16 bases left between them. The CDR3 is 16 amino acids. The CDR3 loop reads CSVEGRKKTGSYEQYF. CDR3 in DNA: TGCAGCGTTGAAGGCCGGAAAAAGACAGGCTCCTACGAGCAGTACTTC.

This clonotype came up a few times. J is TRBJ2-3 and V is TRBV28; the match to TRBD1 covers 8 bases. The ends lost 6 bases at V and 0 bases at J; junction bases unmatched: 5. CDR1 MDHEN and CDR2 SYDVKM come from the germline V gene. The CDR3 is made up of 15 amino acids. CDR3 nucleotides: TGTGCCAGCAGCCCCAGGGGGCTGAGCACAGATACGCAGTATTTT. It yields the protein CASSPRGLSTDTQYF. The full variable domain, in which reference TRBV28 and TRBJ2-3 provide the parts outside the CDR3, is DVKVTQSSRYLVKRTGEKVFLECVQDMDHENMFWYRQDPGLGLRLIYFSYDVKMKEKGDIPEGYSVSREKKERFSLILESASTNQTSMYLCASSPRGLSTDTQYFGPGTRLTVL.

This clonotype was counted only a few times. The J gene is TRBJ2-3, the V gene TRBV6-5; D may correspond to TRBD1 or TRBD2 (5 bases each). CDR3 size: 18 residues. Trimming removed 0 bases at V and 3 bases at J, with 19 bases between. Germline CDR1 is MNHEY and CDR2 is SVGAGI. In DNA form, the CDR3 reads TGTGCCAGCAGTTACTCCCGGGACCCACACGGGGTAACAGATACGCAGTATTTT. It is translated as CASSYSRDPHGVTDTQYF.

This clonotype was found a few times. The chain recombines TRBV11-2 with TRBJ2-3; perhaps TRBD1 as D (6 bases). The CDR3 runs to 16 residues. From germline, CDR1 is SGHAT and CDR2 FQNNGV. The V end lost 2 bases, the J end lost 0 bases, and 12 bases lay between the germline ends. The CDR3, as DNA: TGTGCCAGCAGCTTATTCGGTCAGGGGAGCACAGATACGCAGTATTTT. It specifies CASSLFGQGSTDTQYF.

This clonotype came up a few times. This sequence joins TRBV6-2 or TRBV6-3 and TRBJ2-3; 11 nucleotides line up with TRBD2. This CDR3 contains 16 residues. The V gene's germline CDR1 is MNHEY and CDR2 SVGEGT. The junction had 7 bases not matched to a gene; V was cut back by 4 bases and J by 4 bases. DNA of the CDR3: TGTGCCAGCAGTTCGTTAGCGGGGGGGCCGCCAGATACGCAGTATTTT. This codes for CASSSLAGGPPDTQYF.

The chain carries TRBV11-2 and TRBJ2-7; D is undetermined. Trimming shortened V by 0 bases and J by 4 bases, and 7 bases separated the two germline ends. CDR1 and CDR2 (germline): SGHAT, FQNNGV. The CDR3 runs 13 residues. The CDR3 loop is CASSLDLRYEQYF. Here the CDR3 DNA reads TGTGCCAGCAGCTTAGATCTAAGGTACGAGCAGTACTTC.

The rearrangement uses TRBV28 and TRBJ2-1; 14 bases line up with TRBD2. V was clipped by 3 bases and J by 10 bases; unmatched bases: 5. The CDR3 runs to 15 residues. Germline lookup yields CDR1 MDHEN and CDR2 SYDVKM. The CDR3 here is CASSFRLAGGDEQFF. CDR3 in DNA: TGTGCCAGCAGTTTCAGACTAGCGGGAGGGGACGAGCAGTTCTTC.

This clonotype was picked up a small number of times. The chain has TRBV7-6 and TRBJ2-1; 10 nucleotides match TRBD1. Germline V gene data show CDR1 as SGHVS and CDR2 as FNYEAQ. This CDR3 contains 15 residues. J gave up 4 bases and V 5 bases, and 5 bases lay outside the gene matches. For the CDR3, the DNA is TGTGCCAGCAGCCCGGACAGGGGGAAATACAATGAGCAGTTCTTC. Protein sequence: CASSPDRGKYNEQFF.

The V and J genes are TRBV28 and TRBJ2-3; D possibly uses TRBD1 or TRBD2 (5 bases each). CDR1 is MDHEN and CDR2 is SYDVKM in the germline V gene. The CDR3 consists of 12 residues. V was pared by 8 bases and J by 6 bases, with 12 bases between. The CDR3 is CASGGVADTQYF. The CDR3, as DNA: TGTGCCAGCGGGGGTGTGGCGGATACGCAGTATTTT.

Only a few counts were recorded for this clonotype. The V gene is TRBV27, the J gene TRBJ2-3; D is unresolved. V was shortened by 4 bases and J by 2 bases, with 22 bases between the two germline ends. The germline V gene encodes CDR1 MNHEY and CDR2 SMNVEV (reference sequence). The CDR3 has 18 residues. The CDR3 loop reads CASSSLRVSEDFTDTQYF. As DNA, the CDR3 is TGTGCCAGCAGTTCCCTCCGTGTTTCGGAAGATTTCACAGATACGCAGTATTTT.

The chain has TRBV25-1 and TRBJ2-7; D might be TRBD1 (6 bases). The CDR3 runs to 15 residues. Germline loops: CDR1 MGHDK, CDR2 SYGVNS. V was trimmed by 2 bases and J by 3 bases, leaving 14 bases between them. CDR3 nucleotide sequence: TGTGCCAGCAGTGAAAGAGAACAGGGATACTACGAGCAGTACTTC. Encoded protein: CASSEREQGYYEQYF.

This clonotype was seen ten or more times. The chain joins TRBV12-3 or TRBV12-4 to TRBJ1-1; 7 positions match TRBD1. The CDR3 contains 13 residues. Trimming removed 7 bases from V and 5 bases from J; junction bases left unmatched: 7. The chain's CDR3 is CASTRGRGTEAFF. CDR3 bases: TGTGCCAGCACGAGGGGGCGCGGGACTGAAGCTTTCTTT.

This clonotype was detected many times. The rearrangement joins TRBV6-1 to TRBJ1-5; TRBD1 aligns across 7 bases. In germline, CDR1 is MNHNS, CDR2 SASEGT. The CDR3 extends over 18 amino acids. V trimming: 3 bases; J trimming: 4 bases; junction bases outside the gene matches: 15. The CDR3 loop is CASSDLKLYRGANQPQHF. CDR3 DNA sequence: TGTGCCAGCAGTGACCTTAAGTTATACAGGGGCGCTAATCAGCCCCAGCATTTT.

The V call is TRBV7-9, the J call TRBJ2-5, with TRBD1 matching 7 bases. The J segment lost 0 bases and the V segment lost 4 bases, leaving 11 bases of the junction unmatched. The CDR3 has 17 residues. Looked up from germline, CDR1 is SEHNR and CDR2 is FQNEAQ (reference sequence). DNA of the CDR3: TGTGCCAGCAGCTGGGCCTCCTACGACAGGGACCAAGAGACCCAGTACTTC. This encodes CASSWASYDRDQETQYF.

The chain employs TRBV19 and TRBJ2-1; 9 bases agree with TRBD2. The CDR3 totals 15 residues. The germline V gene encodes CDR1 LNHDA and CDR2 SQIVND (reference sequence). Trimming cost V 3 bases and J 2 bases; bases outside gene matches: 2. CDR3 in amino acids: CASSIRLAAYNEQFF. CDR3 bases: TGTGCCAGTAGTATCCGACTAGCGGCCTACAATGAGCAGTTCTTC.

The table lists this clonotype with many counts. The chain recombines TRBV29-1 with TRBJ2-5; D gene ambiguous. The CDR3 spans 12 residues. V lost 4 bases and J 4 bases, leaving 10 bases between the germline ends. CDR1 is SQVTM, CDR2 ANQGSEA, per germline. DNA of the CDR3: TGCAGCGTTGTAGCCGATGGAGAGACCCAGTACTTC. Amino acid sequence: CSVVADGETQYF.

This clonotype was counted ten times or more. The chain combines TRBV3-1 with TRBJ2-5; 7 bases align to TRBD1. The trim removed 0 bases at V and 2 bases at J, leaving 12 bases unmatched. The CDR3 has 18 amino acids. Germline CDR1 is LGHDT and CDR2 is YNNKEL (reference sequence). CDR3 in DNA: TGTGCCAGCAGCCAAGATCATCGAGGGGGCGCCTGGCAAGAGACCCAGTACTTC. Amino acids: CASSQDHRGGAWQETQYF.

This clonotype was observed a few times. The rearrangement uses TRBV3-1 and TRBJ2-2; 11 bases line up with TRBD1. Germline V lookup: CDR1 LGHDT, CDR2 YNNKEL (reference sequence). The CDR3 covers 15 residues. V lost 5 bases to trimming and J lost 5 bases; unmatched junction nucleotides: 4. CDR3 in amino acids: CASSYGQGATGELFF. CDR3 sequence (DNA): TGTGCCAGCAGCTACGGACAGGGGGCTACCGGGGAGCTGTTTTTT.

The genes are TRBV6-2 or TRBV6-3 and TRBJ2-1; 9 nucleotides agree with TRBD2. This CDR3 is 20 amino acids long. Per germline, CDR1 MNHEY and CDR2 SVGEGT. The ends lost 0 bases at V and 7 bases at J; junction bases unmatched: 19. CDR3: CASSYSIYAFVAGGPNEQFF. CDR3 nucleotide sequence: TGTGCCAGCAGTTACTCTATCTACGCGTTTGTGGCGGGGGGGCCTAATGAGCAGTTCTTC.

This clonotype was seen only a few times. The V gene is TRBV27, the J gene TRBJ2-7, with D hard to call. The CDR3 length is 13 residues. The germline V and J ends were trimmed by 8 bases and 0 bases, with 11 bases remaining between them. Germline values: CDR1 MNHEY, CDR2 SMNVEV (reference sequence). The CDR3 reads CASATSFSYEQYF. The CDR3, as DNA: TGTGCCAGCGCGACGTCATTCTCCTACGAGCAGTACTTC.

This clonotype was counted at least ten times. This chain connects TRBV5-5 to TRBJ2-7; D gene unclear. Germline assignment: CDR1 SGHKS and CDR2 YYEKEE (reference sequence). This CDR3 region has 15 residues. The V end was cut by 0 bases, the J end by 0 bases, with 10 bases between. In DNA form, the CDR3 reads TGTGCCAGCAGCTTGGGGGTGGCAGTCTCCTACGAGCAGTACTTC. Encoded protein: CASSLGVAVSYEQYF.

With respect to this clonotype: One junction end does not reproduce the germline sequence, and a read error may be involved. The V and J genes are TRBV20-1 and TRBJ2-7; the match to TRBD2 covers 16 bases. Germline CDR1 DFQATT, CDR2 SNEGSKA (reference sequence). This CDR3 region has 18 residues. The CDR3: CCARDLQGTSGRAYEQYF. In nucleotides, the CDR3 is TGCTGTGCTAGAGATCTCCAGGGGACTAGCGGGAGGGCCTACGAGCAGTACTTC.

Notes on this clonotype: Mismatch with germline at one junction end may stem from a read error. The V gene is TRBV9, the J gene TRBJ2-7; D uncertain. CDR1 and CDR2 (germline): SGDLS, YYNGEE. This CDR3 comprises 13 residues. DNA of the CDR3: TGTGCCAGCAGCGGGGGAAGCTCCTACGAGCAGCACTTC. The encoded protein is CASSGGSSYEQHF.